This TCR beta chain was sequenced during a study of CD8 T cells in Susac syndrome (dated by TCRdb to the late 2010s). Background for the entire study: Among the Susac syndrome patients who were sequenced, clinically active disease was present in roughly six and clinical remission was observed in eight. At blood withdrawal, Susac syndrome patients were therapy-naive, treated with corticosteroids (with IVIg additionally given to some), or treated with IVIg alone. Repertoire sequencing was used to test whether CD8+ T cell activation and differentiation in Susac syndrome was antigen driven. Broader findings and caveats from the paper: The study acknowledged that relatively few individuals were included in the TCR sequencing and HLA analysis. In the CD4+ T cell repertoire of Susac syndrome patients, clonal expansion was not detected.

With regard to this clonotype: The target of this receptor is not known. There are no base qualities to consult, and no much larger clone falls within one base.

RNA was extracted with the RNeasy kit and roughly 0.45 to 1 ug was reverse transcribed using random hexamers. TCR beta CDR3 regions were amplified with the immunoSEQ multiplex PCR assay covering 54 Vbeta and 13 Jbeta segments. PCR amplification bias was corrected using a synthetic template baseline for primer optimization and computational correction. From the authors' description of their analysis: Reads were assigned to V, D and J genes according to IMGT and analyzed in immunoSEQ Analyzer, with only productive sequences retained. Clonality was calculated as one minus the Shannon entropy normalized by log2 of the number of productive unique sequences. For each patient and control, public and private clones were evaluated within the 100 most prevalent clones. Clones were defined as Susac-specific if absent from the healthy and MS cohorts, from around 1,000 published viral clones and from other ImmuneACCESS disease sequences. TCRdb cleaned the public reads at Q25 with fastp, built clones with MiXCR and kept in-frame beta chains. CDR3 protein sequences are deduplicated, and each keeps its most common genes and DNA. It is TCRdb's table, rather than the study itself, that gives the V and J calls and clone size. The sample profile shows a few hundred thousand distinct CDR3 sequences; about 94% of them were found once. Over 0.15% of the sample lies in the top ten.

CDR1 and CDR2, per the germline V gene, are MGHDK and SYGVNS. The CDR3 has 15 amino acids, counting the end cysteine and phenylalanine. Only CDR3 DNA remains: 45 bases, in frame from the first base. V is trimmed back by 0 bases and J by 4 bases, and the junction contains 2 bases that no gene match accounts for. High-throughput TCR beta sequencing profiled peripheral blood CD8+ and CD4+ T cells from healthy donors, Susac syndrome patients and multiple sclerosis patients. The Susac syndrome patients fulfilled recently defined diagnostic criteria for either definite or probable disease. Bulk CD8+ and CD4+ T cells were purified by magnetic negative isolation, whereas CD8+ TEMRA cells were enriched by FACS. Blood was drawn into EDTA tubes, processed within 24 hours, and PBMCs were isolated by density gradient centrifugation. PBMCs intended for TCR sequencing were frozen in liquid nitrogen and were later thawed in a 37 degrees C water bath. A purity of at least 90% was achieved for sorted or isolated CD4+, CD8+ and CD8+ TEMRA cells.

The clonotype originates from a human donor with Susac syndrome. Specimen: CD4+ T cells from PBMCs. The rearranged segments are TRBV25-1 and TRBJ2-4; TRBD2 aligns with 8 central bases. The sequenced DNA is TGTGCCAGCAGTGAATACGGGGGGGGGAAAAACATTCAGTACTTC. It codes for CASSEYGGGKNIQYF.